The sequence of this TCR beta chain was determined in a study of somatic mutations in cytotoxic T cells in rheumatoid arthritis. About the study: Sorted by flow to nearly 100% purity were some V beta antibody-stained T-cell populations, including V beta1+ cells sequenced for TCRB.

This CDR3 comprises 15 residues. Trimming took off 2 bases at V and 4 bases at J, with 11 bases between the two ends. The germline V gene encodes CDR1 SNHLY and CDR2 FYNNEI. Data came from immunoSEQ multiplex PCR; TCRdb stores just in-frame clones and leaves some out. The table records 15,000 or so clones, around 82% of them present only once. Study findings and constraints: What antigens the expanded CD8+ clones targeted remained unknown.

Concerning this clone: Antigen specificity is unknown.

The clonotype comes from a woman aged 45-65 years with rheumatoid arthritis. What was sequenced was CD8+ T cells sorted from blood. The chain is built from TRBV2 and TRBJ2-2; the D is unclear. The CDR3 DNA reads TGTGCCAGCAGTGAATGGTTGGTTAGCACCGGGGAGCTGTTTTTT. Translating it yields CASSEWLVSTGELFF.